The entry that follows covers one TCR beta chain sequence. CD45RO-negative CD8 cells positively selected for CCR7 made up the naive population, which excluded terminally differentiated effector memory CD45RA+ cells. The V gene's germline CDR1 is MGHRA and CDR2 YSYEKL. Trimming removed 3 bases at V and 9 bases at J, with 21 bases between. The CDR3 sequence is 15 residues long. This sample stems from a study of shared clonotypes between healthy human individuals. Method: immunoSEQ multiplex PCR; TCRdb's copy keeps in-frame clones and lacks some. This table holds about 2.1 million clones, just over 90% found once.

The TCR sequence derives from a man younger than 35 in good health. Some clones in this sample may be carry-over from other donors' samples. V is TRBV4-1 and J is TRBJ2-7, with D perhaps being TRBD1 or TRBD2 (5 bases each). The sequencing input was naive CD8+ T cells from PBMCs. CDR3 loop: CASSHPRDPPLGQYF. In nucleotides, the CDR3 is TGCGCCAGCAGCCACCCTAGGGACCCTCCGCTCGGGCAGTACTTC.